This T cell receptor beta chain is drawn from a study of blood T cell repertoires in COVID-19. Study-wide background: COVID-19 samples collected from the United States, Italy and Spain covered acute and convalescent phases. Sample material is recorded as cDNA or gDNA derived from T cells, B-cell-depleted T cells, or PBMCs.

Per the original methods: Researchers report that nucleated cell counts were estimated from reference gene primer amplification. Only in-frame clones appear in the TCRdb table, and some are missing; sequencing was by immunoSEQ multiplex PCR. From that table come the V and J calls and clone size; the DNA was used to work out D and trimming. Of 250,000 or so clones in the sample, around nine tenths were seen once. Germline V gives CDR1 MDHEN, CDR2 SYDVKM. The CDR3 loop spans 17 amino acids. V lost 2 bases and J lost 2, with 19 bases in between. Either two negative PCRs, clearance, or symptom resolution qualified Cohort 3 donors as recovered.

The specimen sequenced was PBMCs or T cells enriched from blood (not recorded which). The chain uses TRBV28 and TRBJ2-7; tentative D call: TRBD2 (6 bases). The receptor was derived from a woman between 45 and 60 years old who had recovered from COVID-19. CDR3 amino acids: CASSLIDSGQFTYEQYF. DNA for the CDR3: TGTGCCAGCAGTTTAATTGATAGCGGTCAGTTCACCTACGAGCAGTACTTC.